This TCR beta chain stems from a study of blood T cell repertoires in COVID-19. Method: immunoSEQ multiplex PCR; TCRdb's copy keeps in-frame clones and lacks some. Among a few hundred thousand clones listed, about 80% were seen once. Recovered Cohort 3 donors showed two negative PCRs, clearance, or symptom resolution. V was cut by 4 bases and J by 2 bases, with 5 bases left in between. From germline, CDR1 is SGHKS and CDR2 YYEKEE (reference sequence). CDR3 length equals 12 residues. The clonotype comes from a man aged 45-65 years who had recovered from COVID-19. Sequenced material: PBMCs or T cells enriched from blood (not recorded which). The chain employs TRBV5-5 and TRBJ2-3, with D hard to call. The CDR3 loop reads CASSRDTDTQYF. CDR3 in DNA: TGTGCCAGCAGCAGAGACACAGATACGCAGTATTTT.